This paragraph covers one T cell receptor (beta chain) sequence. The data stem from a study of blood T cell repertoires in COVID-19. On the study more broadly: From T cells, B-cell-depleted T cells, or PBMCs came the material, which was cDNA or gDNA.

Clones were read by immunoSEQ multiplex PCR, and TCRdb kept only the in-frame ones, dropping some. The repertoire includes 200,000 to 300,000 clones, almost 90% of them detected once, and over 1.3% sits in the top ten. Sequenced input: peripheral blood. The receptor was isolated from a man aged 80 or over with acute or convalescent COVID-19.

DNA of the CDR3: TGTGCCAGCAGCTTTCCCTACGGGACACCGAATGAAAAACTGTTTTTT. It translates to CASSFPYGTPNEKLFF. This chain joins TRBV7-9 and TRBJ1-4; maybe TRBD1 (6 bases). The germline V gene has CDR1 SEHNR and CDR2 FQNEAQ (reference sequence). V lost 3 bases and J 5 bases, leaving 16 bases between the germline ends. The CDR3 is 16 residues long.